The following is a T cell receptor (beta chain) sequence with its context. Antigen unknown. Some clones are missing from TCRdb's copy, which holds only in-frame ones; the method was immunoSEQ multiplex PCR. The sample contains under 550,000 clones, around 89% of which appear only once. The sample originates from a study of Ad26.COV2.S vaccination and SARS-CoV-2 variants. Study information: Ad26.COV2.S, an intramuscular injection, was given once or twice 56 days apart. Study-wide points: For non-spike TCRs, breadth in vaccine recipients resembled that in placebo recipients. Among vaccine recipients, spike-specific TCR breadth exceeded that of placebo recipients.

Treatment: roughly 19 received Ad26.COV2.S at low or high dose, single or two shots; 5 received placebo; per-sample allocation not given. Day 63 after the first injection of vaccine or placebo was the sampling time. Germline V gene data show CDR1 as SGHRS and CDR2 as YFSETQ. The CDR3 runs 13 residues. V gave up 0 bases and J gave up 13 bases, with 15 bases separating them. The TCR originated in a person between 18 and 65 years old who received the Ad26.COV2.S COVID-19 vaccine or a placebo. This chain uses TRBV5-1 with TRBJ2-3; D remains unclear. This specimen consisted of peripheral blood, obtained in a trial of Ad26.COV2.S vaccine versus placebo. The CDR3 nucleotides read TGCGCCAGCAGCTTGGCTCCCACGTCTGAGGAGTATTTT. Its translation: CASSLAPTSEEYF.